This TCR beta chain appears in the sequencing data of a study of blood T cell repertoires in COVID-19. Individuals aged about 18 to 90 years were recruited from 24 US areas. Participant-reported clinical history was the basis for cohort assignment. Trimming removed 0 bases from V and 2 bases from J; junction bases left unmatched: 5. There are 17 residues in the CDR3. Germline lookup yields CDR1 SGDLS and CDR2 YYNGEE. The data were produced by immunoSEQ multiplex PCR, yet TCRdb's version contains in-frame clones alone and is incomplete. Of 200,000 to 250,000 clones listed, around 87% were seen once; the top ten hold about 6.9%.

Sequencing was done on a sample of PBMCs or T cells enriched from blood (not recorded which). This clonotype was obtained from a young woman with acute COVID-19. The chain joins TRBV9 to TRBJ2-1; 10 bases map to TRBD2. CDR3 sequence (DNA): TGTGCCAGCAGCGTAGGGGTAGCGGGGGGTACCTACAATGAGCAGTTCTTC. The encoded protein is CASSVGVAGGTYNEQFF.